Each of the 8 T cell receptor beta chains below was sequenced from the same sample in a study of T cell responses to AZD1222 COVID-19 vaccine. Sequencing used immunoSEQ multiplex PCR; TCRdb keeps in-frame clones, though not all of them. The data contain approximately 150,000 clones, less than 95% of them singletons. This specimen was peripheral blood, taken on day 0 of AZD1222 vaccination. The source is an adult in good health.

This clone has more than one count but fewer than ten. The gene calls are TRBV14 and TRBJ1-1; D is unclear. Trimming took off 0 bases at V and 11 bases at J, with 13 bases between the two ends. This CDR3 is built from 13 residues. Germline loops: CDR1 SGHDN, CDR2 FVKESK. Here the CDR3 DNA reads TGTGCCAGCAGCCAAGATCGACCCGGTAAGGCTTTCTTT. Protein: CASSQDRPGKAFF.

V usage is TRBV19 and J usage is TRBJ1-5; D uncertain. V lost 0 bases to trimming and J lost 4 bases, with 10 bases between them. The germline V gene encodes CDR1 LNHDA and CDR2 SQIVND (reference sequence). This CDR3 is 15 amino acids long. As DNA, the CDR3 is TGTGCCAGTAGTATAGATGGTGCTGAAAATCAGCCCCAGCATTTT. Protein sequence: CASSIDGAENQPQHF.

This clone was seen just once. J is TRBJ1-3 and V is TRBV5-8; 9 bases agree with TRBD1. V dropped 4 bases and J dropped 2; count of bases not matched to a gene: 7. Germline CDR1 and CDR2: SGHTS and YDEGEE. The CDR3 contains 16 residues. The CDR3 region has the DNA TGTGCCAGCAGCCCGGACAGGGGCAGAACTGGAAACACCATATATTTT. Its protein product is CASSPDRGRTGNTIYF. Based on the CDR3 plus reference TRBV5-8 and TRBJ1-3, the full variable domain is EAGVTQSPTHLIKTRGQQATLRCSPISGHTSVYWYQQALGLGLQFLLWYDEGEERNRGNFPPRFSGRQFPNYSSELNVNALELEDSALYLCASSPDRGRTGNTIYFGEGSWLTVV.

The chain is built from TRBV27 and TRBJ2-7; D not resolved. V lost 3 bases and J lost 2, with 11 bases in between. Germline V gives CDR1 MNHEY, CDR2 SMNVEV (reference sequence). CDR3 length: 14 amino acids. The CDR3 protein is CASSFAPPPYEQYF. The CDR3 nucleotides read TGTGCCAGCAGTTTCGCCCCACCTCCCTACGAGCAGTACTTC.

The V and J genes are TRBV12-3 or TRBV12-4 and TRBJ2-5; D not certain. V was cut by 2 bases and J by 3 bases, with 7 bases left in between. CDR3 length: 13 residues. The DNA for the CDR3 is TGTGCCAGCAGTTTAAACAGAGAAGAGACCCAGTACTTC. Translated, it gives CASSLNREETQYF.

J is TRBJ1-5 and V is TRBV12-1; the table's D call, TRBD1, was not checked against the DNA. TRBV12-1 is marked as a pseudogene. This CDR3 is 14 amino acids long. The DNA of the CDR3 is TGTGCCAGCAGCTTGAACAAGAGCAATCAGCCCCAGCATTTT. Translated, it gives CASSLNKSNQPQHF.

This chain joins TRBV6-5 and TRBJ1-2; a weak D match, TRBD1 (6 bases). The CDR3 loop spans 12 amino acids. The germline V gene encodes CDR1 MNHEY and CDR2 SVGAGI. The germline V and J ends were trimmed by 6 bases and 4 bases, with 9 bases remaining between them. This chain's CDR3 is CASRTTGYGYTF. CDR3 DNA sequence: TGTGCCAGCAGAACGACAGGCTATGGCTACACCTTC.

CDR3 nucleotide sequence: TGTGCCAGCAGCTTGGGGGGAAAAGGTGGCTACACCTTC. Translating it yields CASSLGGKGGYTF. V usage is TRBV5-6 and J usage is TRBJ1-2; no definite D call. Trimming removed 0 bases from V and 7 bases from J, with 10 bases in between. This CDR3 is 13 amino acids long. CDR1 is SGHDT, CDR2 YYEEEE, per germline.